The 26 T cell receptor beta chains given below trace back to one sample, sequenced in a study of shared clonotypes between healthy human individuals. Sequencing was performed with immunoSEQ multiplex PCR; in TCRdb, only in-frame clones are kept and a portion is missing. The sample includes about 690,000 clones, roughly 88% seen only once; the top ten take 30% to 40%. Input material: memory CD8+ T cells from PBMCs. The subset: CD45RO+ cells pooled with CCR7-negative TemRA cells. The receptors shown here come from a young man in good health. Some clones in this sample may be carry-over from other donors' samples.

The V and J genes are TRBV16 and TRBJ2-1, with D tentatively TRBD2 (7 bases). Trimming shortened V by 0 bases and J by 9 bases, and 21 bases separated the two germline ends. Germline V gene sequence: CDR1 KGHSY, CDR2 FQNENV. The CDR3 spans 17 residues. The CDR3 loop reads CASSQSQASGQGGEQFF. Here the CDR3 DNA reads TGTGCCAGCAGCCAATCGCAGGCTAGCGGCCAAGGGGGTGAGCAGTTCTTC.

CDR3 sequence reads: CASSGGIFYGYTF. DNA of the CDR3: TGCGCCAGCAGCGGAGGAATATTCTATGGCTACACCTTC. The V and J genes are TRBV5-1 and TRBJ1-2; no firm D call. Trimming removed 4 bases at V and 4 bases at J, with 11 bases between. The CDR3 has 13 residues. Germline assignment: CDR1 SGHRS and CDR2 YFSETQ.

This clone is a singleton in its sample. The chain uses TRBV7-9 and TRBJ2-7; D is perhaps TRBD1 (5 bases). The CDR3 is 15 residues long. Per the germline V gene, CDR1 is SEHNR and CDR2 is FQNEAQ (reference sequence). With 3 bases removed from V and 1 base from J, the gap between germline ends came to 13 bases. CDR3 protein: CASSFWGRDSYEQYF. In DNA form, the CDR3 reads TGTGCCAGCAGCTTTTGGGGCAGAGATTCCTACGAGCAGTACTTC. Supplemented by reference TRBV7-9 and TRBJ2-7, the full variable domain reads DTGVSQNPRHKITKRGQNVTFRCDPISEHNRLYWYRQTLGQGPEFLTYFQNEAQLEKSRLLSDRFSAERPKGSFSTLEIQRTEQGDSAMYLCASSFWGRDSYEQYFGPGTRLTVT.

The CDR3 here is CASSLSYNEQFF. CDR3 DNA: TGTGCCAGCAGCCTTTCCTACAATGAGCAGTTCTTC. The rearrangement uses TRBV6-5 and TRBJ2-1; D not certain. The CDR3 loop spans 12 amino acids. The V end was cut by 6 bases, the J end by 1 base, with 4 bases between. The germline V gene encodes CDR1 MNHEY and CDR2 SVGAGI.

The chain has TRBV4-3 and TRBJ2-1; D is ambiguous. The ends were cut back, 1 base at V and 1 base at J, with 8 bases in the middle. CDR3 length: 15 residues. Germline V lookup: CDR1 LGHNA, CDR2 YSLEER. DNA of the CDR3: TGCGCCAGCAGCCAAGTAAGGCAGTCCTACAATGAGCAGTTCTTC. Translating it yields CASSQVRQSYNEQFF.

V gene TRBV5-6 combines with J gene TRBJ1-5, with D unclear. CDR3 size: 14 residues. Germline CDR1 reads SGHDT; CDR2 reads YYEEEE. V lost 0 bases, J lost 2 bases, and 6 bases lay in between. The CDR3 sequence: CASSLAAGNQPQHF. In DNA, the CDR3 is TGTGCCAGCAGCTTGGCAGCGGGCAATCAGCCCCAGCATTTT.

The chain employs TRBV27 and TRBJ2-7, with D possibly matching TRBD2 (6 bases). V lost 2 bases and J 0 bases, leaving 14 bases between the germline ends. This CDR3 is built from 16 residues. The germline V gene has CDR1 MNHEY and CDR2 SMNVEV (reference sequence). The CDR3 here is CASSLKPGTDSYEQYF. The CDR3 DNA reads TGTGCCAGCAGTTTAAAACCCGGGACTGACTCCTACGAGCAGTACTTC.

This clone was seen a single time. The gene calls are TRBV2 and TRBJ2-7, with a weak D call TRBD1 (5 bases). Looked up from germline, CDR1 is SNHLY and CDR2 is FYNNEI. The V end was cut by 4 bases, the J end by 1 base, with 11 bases between. The CDR3 has 14 residues. CDR3 DNA: TGTGCCAGCAGTGGTCAGACAGTTTCCTACGAGCAGTACTTC. Translating gives CASSGQTVSYEQYF.

This clone was counted many times. This chain uses TRBV5-5 with TRBJ2-5; 12 nucleotides line up with TRBD2. CDR3 length: 17 amino acids. The germline V gene has CDR1 SGHKS and CDR2 YYEKEE (reference sequence). The junction had 7 bases not matched to a gene; V was cut back by 0 bases and J by 4 bases. The DNA of the CDR3 is TGTGCCAGCAGCTTGGGTCTAGCGGGAGGGGAACGAGAGACCCAGTACTTC. It is translated as CASSLGLAGGERETQYF. Together with reference TRBV5-5 and TRBJ2-5, the CDR3 gives the full variable domain: DAGVTQSPTHLIKTRGQQVTLRCSPISGHKSVSWYQQVLGQGPQFIFQYYEKEERGRGNFPDRFSARQFPNYSSELNVNALLLGDSALYLCASSLGLAGGERETQYFGPGTRLLVL.

This chain links TRBV28 with TRBJ1-5; weak D call: TRBD1 (5 bases). Germline V lookup: CDR1 MDHEN, CDR2 SYDVKM. The ends were cut back, 1 base at V and 5 bases at J, with 12 bases in the middle. The CDR3 extends over 15 amino acids. The CDR3 DNA sequence: TGTGCCAGCAGTTTATTATCTGGGGCCGATCAGCCCCAGCATTTT. This codes for CASSLLSGADQPQHF.

The sample holds one count of this clone. The chain combines TRBV28 with TRBJ1-1; maybe TRBD1 (5 bases). Deletions cut 3 bases from V and 8 bases from J, with 13 bases between. Germline CDR1 MDHEN, CDR2 SYDVKM. CDR3 size: 13 residues. CDR3 region: CASSFRGVLEAFF. The CDR3 bases are TGTGCCAGCAGTTTTAGAGGGGTATTGGAAGCTTTCTTT.

The chain employs TRBV13 and TRBJ1-1; D unresolved. The CDR3 is 14 residues long. Germline V gene sequence: CDR1 PRHDT, CDR2 FYEKMQ (reference sequence). V was pared by 5 bases and J by 2 bases, with 12 bases between. The CDR3 DNA reads as TGTGCCAGCAGCCCCTCGGTTGTAAACACTGAAGCTTTCTTT. Amino acid sequence: CASSPSVVNTEAFF.

The chain links TRBV28 to TRBJ2-1; 8 bases agree with TRBD2. The junction had 7 bases not matched to a gene; V was cut back by 2 bases and J by 10 bases. Germline-derived CDR1 and CDR2 are MDHEN and SYDVKM. This CDR3 region has 14 residues. The DNA for the CDR3 is TGTGCCAGCAGTTTAACTGGTAGCGGGGCGGAGCAGTTCTTC. Its translation is CASSLTGSGAEQFF.

The gene calls are TRBV28 and TRBJ1-5, with 7 positions matching TRBD1. CDR1 is MDHEN and CDR2 is SYDVKM in the germline V gene. CDR3 length: 17 residues. Germline trimming cut 8 bases from V and 4 bases from J; bases unmatched to any gene: 17. As DNA, the CDR3 is TGTGCCAGCGGGAACCGGGGGGTGCAGGGGGGAAATCAGCCCCAGCATTTT. Residues: CASGNRGVQGGNQPQHF.

This clone was detected once. The chain joins TRBV7-9 to TRBJ2-7; D is perhaps TRBD1 (5 bases). CDR3 length equals 16 residues. Germline CDR1 is SEHNR and CDR2 is FQNEAQ (reference sequence). V was trimmed by 4 bases and J by 2 bases, leaving 18 bases between them. This CDR3 reads CASSSAHGALPYEQYF. CDR3 sequence (DNA): TGTGCCAGCAGCTCCGCTCATGGGGCCTTGCCCTACGAGCAGTACTTC.

The gene calls are TRBV5-4 and TRBJ2-1; 16 bases are a match to TRBD2. The germline V gene has CDR1 SGHNT and CDR2 YYREEE (reference sequence). V lost 6 bases to trimming and J lost 1 base; unmatched junction nucleotides: 7. This CDR3 is 18 amino acids long. The CDR3 coding sequence is TGTGCCAGCAACTGGGGACTAGCGGGAGGGAGGTCCTACAATGAGCAGTTCTTC. Its translation: CASNWGLAGGRSYNEQFF.

This clone was recorded once. J is TRBJ2-7 and V is TRBV28; D is uncertain. Germline loops: CDR1 MDHEN, CDR2 SYDVKM. This CDR3 is 17 amino acids long. Trimming removed 3 bases from V and 2 bases from J, with 20 bases in between. CDR3 sequence: CASSFHSASQLTYEQYF. The CDR3 DNA reads TGTGCCAGCAGTTTTCATTCGGCCAGCCAATTAACCTACGAGCAGTACTTC.

The chain combines TRBV9 with TRBJ2-7; 9 bases line up with TRBD2. This CDR3 comprises 13 residues. Germline V gene sequence: CDR1 SGDLS, CDR2 YYNGEE. The V segment lost 1 base and the J segment 6 bases; nucleotides outside the gene matches: 2. The CDR3 sequence: CASSVRAGGEQYF. CDR3 in DNA: TGTGCCAGCAGCGTAAGAGCGGGAGGCGAGCAGTACTTC.

This chain joins TRBV6-1 and TRBJ2-6; D call uncertain. Germline CDR1 is MNHNS and CDR2 is SASEGT. The CDR3 has 13 residues. V lost 5 bases and J lost 7, with 9 bases in between. The CDR3 DNA is TGTGCCAGCAGTCCCTGGGCAGCCAACGTCCTGACTTTC. Translating gives CASSPWAANVLTF.

V usage is TRBV7-9 and J usage is TRBJ2-2; D is perhaps TRBD2 (6 bases). Germline CDR1 SEHNR, CDR2 FQNEAQ (reference sequence). This CDR3 is built from 19 residues. Trimming shortened V by 5 bases and J by 1 base, and 23 bases separated the two germline ends. The CDR3 here is CASSHPSAGLQQNTGELFF. The CDR3 nucleotides are TGTGCCAGCAGCCATCCGTCGGCGGGATTACAGCAGAACACCGGGGAGCTGTTTTTT.

The V call is TRBV6-1, the J call TRBJ2-7, with a possible D match to TRBD1 (5 bases). CDR1 MNHNS and CDR2 SASEGT come from the germline V gene. The CDR3 runs to 14 residues. V lost 6 bases to trimming and J lost 1 base, with 13 bases between them. The CDR3 protein is CASRKPTESYEQYF. CDR3 in DNA: TGTGCCAGCAGAAAACCGACAGAGTCCTACGAGCAGTACTTC.

This clone was seen a few times. V gene TRBV27 combines with J gene TRBJ2-1; TRBD1 agrees at 7 bases. CDR3 length equals 15 residues. CDR1 and CDR2 from the germline V gene are MNHEY and SMNVEV (reference sequence). V was clipped by 4 bases and J by 0 bases; unmatched bases: 3. The CDR3 nucleotides read TGTGCCAGCAGTTCAGGGGACAGCTCCTACAATGAGCAGTTCTTC. It yields the protein CASSSGDSSYNEQFF.

The sample holds one count of this clone. The J gene is TRBJ2-5, the V gene TRBV9; unclear D gene. Germline V CDR1 and CDR2: SGDLS, YYNGEE. This CDR3 contains 12 residues. Between the trimmed V and J ends, which lost 1 base and 5 bases, there was a span of 6 bases. CDR3 loop: CASSVNGETQYF. CDR3 sequence (DNA): TGTGCCAGCAGCGTAAACGGGGAGACCCAGTACTTC. Complete variable domain (other parts from reference TRBV9 and TRBJ2-5): DSGVTQTPKHLITATGQRVTLRCSPRSGDLSVYWYQQSLDQGLQFLIQYYNGEERAKGNILERFSAQQFPDLHSELNLSSLELGDSALYFCASSVNGETQYFGPGTRLLVL.

The table lists this clone with a count of one. The chain is built from TRBV25-1 and TRBJ2-1; 10 bases fit TRBD1. Germline V gene lookup returns CDR1 MGHDK and CDR2 SYGVNS. Trimming took 4 bases from V and 4 from J; bases not matched to a gene: 7. The CDR3 extends over 16 amino acids. CDR3 sequence reads: CASSGTGTGVYNEQFF. The CDR3 DNA reads as TGTGCCAGCAGTGGAACCGGGACAGGGGTATACAATGAGCAGTTCTTC.

The gene calls are TRBV15 and TRBJ2-7; D uncertain. Germline loops: CDR1 LNHNV, CDR2 YYDKDF (reference sequence). Trimming cost V 4 bases and J 3 bases, with 7 bases left between them. CDR3 size: 12 residues. The chain's CDR3 is CATSTLRYEQYF. CDR3 DNA: TGTGCCACCAGCACTCTGCGCTACGAGCAGTACTTC.

This clone was detected a few times. The chain joins TRBV27 to TRBJ2-2; D unresolved. The CDR3 spans 11 residues. CDR1 is MNHEY and CDR2 is SMNVEV in the germline V gene (reference sequence). Trimming removed 3 bases at V and 7 bases at J, with 3 bases between. This chain's CDR3 is CASSFNGELFF. The CDR3 DNA reads as TGTGCCAGCAGTTTTAACGGGGAGCTGTTTTTT.